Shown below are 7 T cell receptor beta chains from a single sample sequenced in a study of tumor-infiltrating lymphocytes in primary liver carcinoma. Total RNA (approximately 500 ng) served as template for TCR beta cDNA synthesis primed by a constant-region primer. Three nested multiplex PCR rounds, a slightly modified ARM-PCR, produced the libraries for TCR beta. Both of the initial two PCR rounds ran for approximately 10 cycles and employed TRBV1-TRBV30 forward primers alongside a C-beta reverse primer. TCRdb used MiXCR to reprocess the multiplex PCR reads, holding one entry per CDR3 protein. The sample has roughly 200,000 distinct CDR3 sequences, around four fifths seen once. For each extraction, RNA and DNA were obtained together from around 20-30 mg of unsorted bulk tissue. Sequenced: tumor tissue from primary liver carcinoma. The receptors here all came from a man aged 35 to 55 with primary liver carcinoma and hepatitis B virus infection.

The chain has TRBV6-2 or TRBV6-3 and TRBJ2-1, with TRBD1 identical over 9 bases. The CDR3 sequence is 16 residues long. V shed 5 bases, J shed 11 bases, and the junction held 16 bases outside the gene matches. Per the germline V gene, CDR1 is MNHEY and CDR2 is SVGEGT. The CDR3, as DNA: TGTGCCAGCAGTCCGCCGGGACAGGGCTCCTACAACAAGCAGTTCTTC. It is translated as CASSPPGQGSYNKQFF.

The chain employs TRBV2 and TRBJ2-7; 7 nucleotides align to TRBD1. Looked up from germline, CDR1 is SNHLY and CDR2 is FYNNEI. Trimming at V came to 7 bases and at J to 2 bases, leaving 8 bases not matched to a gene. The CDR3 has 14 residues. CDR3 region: CASTGTDNPYEQYF. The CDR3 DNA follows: TGTGCCAGCACAGGGACAGACAATCCCTACGAGCAGTACTTC. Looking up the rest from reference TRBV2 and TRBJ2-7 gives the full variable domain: EPEVTQTPSHQVTQMGQEVILRCVPISNHLYFYWYRQILGQKVEFLVSFYNNEISEKSEIFDDQFSVERPDGSNFTLKIRSTKLEDSAMYFCASTGTDNPYEQYFGPGTRLTVT.

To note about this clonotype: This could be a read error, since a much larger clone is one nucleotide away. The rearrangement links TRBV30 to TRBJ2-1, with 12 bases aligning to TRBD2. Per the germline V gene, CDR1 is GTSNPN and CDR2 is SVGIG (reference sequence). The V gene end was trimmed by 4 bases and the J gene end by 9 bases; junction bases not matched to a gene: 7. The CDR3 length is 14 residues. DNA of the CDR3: TGTGCCTGGACCCCAGGACTAGCGGGACGTGAGCAGTTCTTC. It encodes CAWTPGLAGREQFF.

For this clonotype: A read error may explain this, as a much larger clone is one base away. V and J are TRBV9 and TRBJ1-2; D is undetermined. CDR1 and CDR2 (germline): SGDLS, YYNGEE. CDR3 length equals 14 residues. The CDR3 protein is CASSLGPVNYDYTF. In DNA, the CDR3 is TGTGCCAGCAGCCTCGGGCCGGTTAACTATGACTACACCTTC.

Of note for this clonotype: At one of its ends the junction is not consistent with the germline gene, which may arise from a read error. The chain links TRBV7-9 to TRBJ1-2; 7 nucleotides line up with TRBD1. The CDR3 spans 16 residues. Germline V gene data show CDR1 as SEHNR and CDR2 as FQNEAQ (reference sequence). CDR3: CANSLATEGTAYGYTF. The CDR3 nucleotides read TGTGCCAACAGCTTAGCTACTGAAGGGACAGCTTATGGCTACACCTTC.

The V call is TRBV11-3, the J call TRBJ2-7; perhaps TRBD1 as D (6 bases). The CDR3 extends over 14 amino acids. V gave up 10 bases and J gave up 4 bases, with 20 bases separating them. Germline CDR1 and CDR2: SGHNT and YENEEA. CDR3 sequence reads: CAIRQAVTSYEQYF. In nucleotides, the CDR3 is TGTGCCATTCGACAGGCGGTGACTTCATACGAGCAGTACTTC. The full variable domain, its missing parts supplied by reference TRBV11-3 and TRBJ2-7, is EAGVVQSPRYKIIEKKQPVAFWCNPISGHNTLYWYLQNLGQGPELLIRYENEEAVDDSQLPKDRFSAERLKGVDSTLKIQPAELGDSAVYLCAIRQAVTSYEQYFGPGTRLTVT.

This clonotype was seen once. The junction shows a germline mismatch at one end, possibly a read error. CDR3 amino acids: CSSSQGGGVGEQFF. The CDR3, as DNA: TGTTCCAGCAGCCAAGGTGGTGGGGTTGGGGAGCAGTTCTTC. This sequence joins TRBV14 and TRBJ2-1; D uncertain. CDR3 size: 14 residues. Germline CDR1 is SGHDN and CDR2 is FVKESK.